The 30 T cell receptor beta chains below all came from one sample that was sequenced in a study of neoadjuvant nivolumab and ipilimumab in lung cancer. Data came from immunoSEQ multiplex PCR; TCRdb stores just in-frame clones and leaves some out. The table includes approximately 29,000 clones, 83% detected once. Material: tumor tissue, obtained after neoadjuvant nivolumab, alone or with ipilimumab, at or shortly before surgery. The origin of the receptors is an adult with non-small cell lung cancer.

V is TRBV5-6 and J is TRBJ1-2, with D perhaps matching TRBD1 (5 bases). Trimming shortened V by 3 bases and J by 4 bases, and 13 bases separated the two germline ends. The CDR3 runs to 14 residues. Germline CDR1 is SGHDT and CDR2 is YYEEEE. In DNA form, the CDR3 reads TGTGCCAGCAGCTCGGGGGGGGATAGCTATGGCTACACCTTC. Translated, it gives CASSSGGDSYGYTF.

The chain recombines TRBV7-2 with TRBJ2-3, with D possibly TRBD2 on 6 matching bases. The germline V gene has CDR1 SGHTA and CDR2 FQGNSA. Trimming took off 7 bases at V and 0 bases at J, with 14 bases between the two ends. The CDR3 runs to 15 residues. CDR3 nucleotide sequence: TGTGCCAGCAACCCATCGGGGGTTAGCACAGATACGCAGTATTTT. The encoded protein is CASNPSGVSTDTQYF.

V and J are TRBV5-4 and TRBJ2-7; weak D call: TRBD1 (6 bases). CDR1 SGHNT and CDR2 YYREEE come from the germline V gene (reference sequence). This CDR3 comprises 16 residues. The ends were cut back, 3 bases at V and 0 bases at J, with 16 bases in the middle. CDR3 in amino acids: CASSWGTTGSSYEQYF. In DNA, the CDR3 is TGTGCCAGCAGCTGGGGGACAACAGGGAGCTCCTACGAGCAGTACTTC.

V is TRBV28 and J is TRBJ2-1; 7 nucleotides match TRBD1. Germline CDR1 and CDR2: MDHEN and SYDVKM. This CDR3 contains 13 residues. V was pared by 8 bases and J by 10 bases, with 11 bases of the junction left unmatched. This CDR3 reads CASRTGQSWEQFF. The CDR3 DNA follows: TGTGCCAGCCGGACAGGCCAAAGTTGGGAGCAGTTCTTC.

V and J are TRBV15 and TRBJ2-3; D gene ambiguous. Germline CDR1 LNHNV, CDR2 YYDKDF (reference sequence). This CDR3 has 12 residues. V lost 6 bases and J 4 bases, leaving 8 bases between the germline ends. The chain's CDR3 is CATRRFPDTQYF. The DNA for the CDR3 is TGTGCCACCAGAAGGTTTCCAGATACGCAGTATTTT.

V gene TRBV7-9 combines with J gene TRBJ1-1; D perhaps matches TRBD1 (6 bases). Germline V gene sequence: CDR1 SEHNR, CDR2 FQNEAQ (reference sequence). Trimming cost V 7 bases and J 3 bases, with 18 bases left between them. CDR3 size: 15 residues. The CDR3 DNA follows: TGTGCCAGCAACCCGTTACGGGGGGCGGACACTGAAGCTTTCTTT. This encodes CASNPLRGADTEAFF.

The chain is built from TRBV30 and TRBJ2-1, with D tentatively TRBD2 (6 bases). The V gene's germline CDR1 is GTSNPN and CDR2 SVGIG (reference sequence). The CDR3 length is 10 residues. V shed 5 bases and J shed 7 bases, with 6 bases lying between them. Here the CDR3 DNA reads TGTGCCTGGGGGAGGAATGAGCAGTTCTTC. Translated: CAWGRNEQFF.

This rearrangement joins TRBV18 to TRBJ2-1; 9 nucleotides align to TRBD1. The CDR3 loop spans 17 amino acids. Germline lookup yields CDR1 KGHSH and CDR2 LQKENI. V trimming: 3 bases; J trimming: 6 bases; junction bases outside the gene matches: 12. The CDR3 DNA follows: TGTGCCAGCTCACCCACTTATCCGACAGGGGGGGGCAATGAGCAGTTCTTC. Translating it yields CASSPTYPTGGGNEQFF.

This chain links TRBV18 with TRBJ2-1; D is unclear. The ends were cut back, 6 bases at V and 7 bases at J, with 25 bases in the middle. Per the germline V gene, CDR1 is KGHSH and CDR2 is LQKENI. CDR3 length: 17 amino acids. The CDR3 reads CASSPMTVRAGENEQFF. The CDR3, as DNA: TGTGCCAGCTCTCCCATGACCGTCCGGGCAGGAGAAAATGAGCAGTTCTTC.

V gene TRBV13 combines with J gene TRBJ2-5; TRBD2 agrees at 10 bases. CDR1 and CDR2 from the germline V gene are PRHDT and FYEKMQ (reference sequence). V gave up 4 bases and J gave up 5 bases; unmatched junction bases: 4. This CDR3 contains 14 residues. CDR3 coding DNA: TGTGCCAGCAGCTGGTATAGCGGGGGGGAGACCCAGTACTTC. It codes for CASSWYSGGETQYF.

This clone has only one observation. This sequence joins TRBV29-1 and TRBJ2-1; 8 bases are a match to TRBD2. This CDR3 has 13 amino acids. In germline, CDR1 is SQVTM, CDR2 ANQGSEA. Trimming at V came to 4 bases and at J to 7 bases, leaving 6 bases not matched to a gene. The CDR3: CSVAGGPVNEQFF. The CDR3 region has the DNA TGCAGCGTTGCGGGAGGGCCAGTGAATGAGCAGTTCTTC.

This clone was picked up one time. CDR3 residues: CASIARLAEGSDTQYF. DNA for the CDR3: TGTGCCAGCATCGCCCGACTAGCGGAGGGATCAGATACGCAGTATTTT. The chain combines TRBV13 with TRBJ2-3, with 9 bases lining up with TRBD2. J gave up 4 bases and V 7 bases, and 12 bases lay outside the gene matches. The CDR3 has 16 residues. Germline values: CDR1 PRHDT, CDR2 FYEKMQ (reference sequence).

The chain is built from TRBV7-2 and TRBJ2-1; D is perhaps TRBD2 (6 bases). With 8 bases removed from V and 5 bases from J, the gap between germline ends came to 16 bases. Germline loops: CDR1 SGHTA, CDR2 FQGNSA. CDR3 length: 14 residues. The CDR3 DNA reads TGTGCCAGCTCCTTCCGGGACTTAAACAATGAGCAGTTCTTC. Its protein product is CASSFRDLNNEQFF.

V usage is TRBV15 and J usage is TRBJ1-4; tentatively, D is TRBD1 (6 bases). The germline V gene has CDR1 LNHNV and CDR2 YYDKDF (reference sequence). The CDR3 covers 18 residues. With 3 bases removed from V and 3 bases from J, the gap between germline ends came to 20 bases. CDR3 region: CATSSPGQGILANEKLFF. In nucleotides, the CDR3 is TGTGCCACCAGCAGCCCGGGGCAGGGGATATTGGCTAATGAAAAACTGTTTTTT.

V gene TRBV30 combines with J gene TRBJ2-7; the D gene could be TRBD1 or TRBD2 (6 bases each). The V end lost 3 bases, the J end lost 7 bases, and 16 bases lay between the germline ends. Looked up from germline, CDR1 is GTSNPN and CDR2 is SVGIG (reference sequence). This CDR3 is 13 amino acids long. This CDR3 is CAWSTTGAGEQYF. In DNA, the CDR3 is TGTGCCTGGAGCACTACGGGGGCCGGGGAGCAGTACTTC.

V is TRBV7-8 and J is TRBJ2-3, with 7 bases identical to TRBD1. Germline CDR1 SGHVS, CDR2 FQNEAQ. The CDR3 is made up of 14 amino acids. Germline trimming cut 7 bases from V and 4 bases from J; bases unmatched to any gene: 8. CDR3: CASNRQGFSDTQYF. CDR3 bases: TGTGCCAGCAACCGACAGGGTTTTTCAGATACGCAGTATTTT.

The chain employs TRBV9 and TRBJ2-1, with TRBD2 matching over 9 bases. The CDR3 length is 17 residues. Trimming took 0 bases from V and 7 from J; bases not matched to a gene: 11. CDR1 and CDR2 from the germline V gene are SGDLS and YYNGEE. CDR3 DNA sequence: TGTGCCAGCAGCGTAGAAGGTAGCGGGAGTGCTTGGAATGAGCAGTTCTTC. This translates into CASSVEGSGSAWNEQFF.

In this sample, this clone turned up once. Other DNA sequences in the same sample also yield this CDR3. The CDR3 region is CAWSVQGAGELFF. DNA for the CDR3: TGTGCCTGGAGTGTACAGGGAGCCGGGGAGCTGTTTTTT. V and J are TRBV30 and TRBJ2-2, with D possibly being TRBD1 (6 bases). CDR3 length equals 13 residues. The germline V gene has CDR1 GTSNPN and CDR2 SVGIG (reference sequence). The ends were cut back, 0 bases at V and 6 bases at J, with 8 bases in the middle.

The rearrangement joins TRBV6-1 to TRBJ2-4; 9 bases align to TRBD2. After removal of 2 bases from V and 0 bases from J, the junction contained 2 bases not matched to a gene. This CDR3 has 16 amino acids. Germline CDR1 MNHNS, CDR2 SASEGT. CDR3 sequence: CASSEIAGAAKNIQYF. As DNA, the CDR3 is TGTGCCAGCAGTGAAATAGCGGGGGCAGCCAAAAACATTCAGTACTTC.

This chain joins TRBV6-6 and TRBJ2-2, with 7 bases matching TRBD2. Germline lookup yields CDR1 MNHNY and CDR2 SVGAGI (reference sequence). CDR3 length equals 15 residues. V shed 5 bases, J shed 1 base, and the junction held 4 bases outside the gene matches. The CDR3 DNA reads TGTGCCAGCAGTCGCAGCGGGATGAACACCGGGGAGCTGTTTTTT. Encoded protein: CASSRSGMNTGELFF.

V usage is TRBV6-1 and J usage is TRBJ2-3; D not resolved. This CDR3 contains 15 residues. Germline CDR1 and CDR2: MNHNS and SASEGT. The V end lost 6 bases, the J end lost 1 base, and 14 bases lay between the germline ends. CDR3 bases: TGTGCCAGCAGGGACGGATTCTGGGGCACAGATACGCAGTATTTT. Translating gives CASRDGFWGTDTQYF.

This chain joins TRBV27 and TRBJ1-1, with D hard to call. Per germline, CDR1 MNHEY and CDR2 SMNVEV (reference sequence). This CDR3 has 13 residues. The V end lost 8 bases, the J end lost 1 base, and 11 bases lay between the germline ends. CDR3 in DNA: TGTGCCAGCCGTCACTTAACGAACACTGAAGCTTTCTTT. Its translation: CASRHLTNTEAFF.

This chain connects TRBV9 to TRBJ2-1, with D possibly TRBD1 on 5 matching bases. V lost 3 bases and J lost 4, with 11 bases in between. CDR3 length equals 14 residues. Per germline, CDR1 SGDLS and CDR2 YYNGEE. This CDR3 is CASSETDIYNEQFF. The CDR3 DNA sequence: TGTGCCAGCAGCGAAACGGACATTTACAATGAGCAGTTCTTC.

This clone was counted a few times. V and J are TRBV5-6 and TRBJ2-7, with 7 bases aligning to TRBD2. CDR3 size: 14 residues. V was pared by 2 bases and J by 4 bases, with 6 bases of the junction left unmatched. Germline V lookup: CDR1 SGHDT, CDR2 YYEEEE. The CDR3 sequence: CASSFFRGVYEQYF. In nucleotides, the CDR3 is TGTGCCAGCAGCTTCTTTCGGGGGGTATACGAGCAGTACTTC.

This sequence joins TRBV27 and TRBJ2-5; D unclear. V lost 5 bases to trimming and J lost 2 bases, with 6 bases between them. CDR1 and CDR2 (germline): MNHEY, SMNVEV (reference sequence). This CDR3 has 12 amino acids. The CDR3 nucleotides are TGTGCCAGCAGTCCATCGCAAGAGACCCAGTACTTC. This translates into CASSPSQETQYF.

This rearrangement joins TRBV5-1 to TRBJ2-7; D might be TRBD1 (5 bases). Germline CDR1 SGHRS, CDR2 YFSETQ. The CDR3 spans 13 residues. Deletions cut 6 bases from V and 4 bases from J, with 14 bases between. The CDR3 loop reads CASTLDDRYEQYF. The CDR3 DNA is TGCGCCAGCACCCTAGACGACAGATACGAGCAGTACTTC.

CDR3 nucleotide sequence: TGTGCCTGGAGGGTGGGTCCGGGGCTCGAGCAGTACTTC. Encoded protein: CAWRVGPGLEQYF. The chain couples TRBV30 to TRBJ2-7, with D tentatively TRBD1 or TRBD2 (5 bases each). The CDR3 contains 13 residues. The V and J ends lost 3 bases and 6 bases respectively, with 15 bases between them. CDR1 and CDR2 from the germline V gene are GTSNPN and SVGIG (reference sequence).

V usage is TRBV13 and J usage is TRBJ2-7; the match to TRBD2 covers 8 bases. The CDR3 totals 14 residues. CDR1 and CDR2 from the germline V gene are PRHDT and FYEKMQ (reference sequence). Trimming cost V 2 bases and J 5 bases; bases outside gene matches: 5. CDR3 in amino acids: CASSLILAANEQYF. In nucleotides, the CDR3 is TGTGCCAGCAGCTTAATACTAGCGGCGAACGAGCAGTACTTC.

V is TRBV7-9 and J is TRBJ2-7, with 9 bases fitting TRBD1. The length of the CDR3 is 14 residues. Per the germline V gene, CDR1 is SEHNR and CDR2 is FQNEAQ (reference sequence). J was trimmed by 2 bases and V by 1 base; bases with no gene match: 0. The CDR3 reads CASSLGTGAYEQYF. In DNA form, the CDR3 reads TGTGCCAGCAGCTTAGGGACAGGGGCCTACGAGCAGTACTTC.

The chain carries TRBV13 and TRBJ2-1; 10 bases fit TRBD2. This CDR3 comprises 14 residues. V shed 5 bases, J shed 4 bases, and the junction held 2 bases outside the gene matches. The germline CDR1 and CDR2 sequences are PRHDT and FYEKMQ (reference sequence). DNA of the CDR3: TGTGCCAGCAGCGCTAGCGGGGGTTACAATGAGCAGTTCTTC. As protein: CASSASGGYNEQFF.